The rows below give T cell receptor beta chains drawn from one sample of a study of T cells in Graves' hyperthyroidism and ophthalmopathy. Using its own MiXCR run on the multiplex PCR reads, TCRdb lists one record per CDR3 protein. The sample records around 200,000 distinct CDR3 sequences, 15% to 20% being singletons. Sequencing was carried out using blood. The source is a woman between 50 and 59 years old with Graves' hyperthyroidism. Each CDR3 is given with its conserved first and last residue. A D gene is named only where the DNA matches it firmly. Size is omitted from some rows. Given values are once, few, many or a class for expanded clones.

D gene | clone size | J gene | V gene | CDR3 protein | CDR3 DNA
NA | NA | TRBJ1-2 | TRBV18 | CASSLADKYYSYTF | TGTGCCAGCTCACTCGCGGACAAGTACTATAGCTACACCTTC
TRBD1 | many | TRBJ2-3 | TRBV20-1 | CSAEYYRGLGDTQYF | TGCAGTGCCGAATACTACAGGGGGCTGGGAGATACGCAGTATTTT
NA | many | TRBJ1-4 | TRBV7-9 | CASSLGGGSSNEKLFF | TGTGCCAGCAGCTTAGGAGGAGGGTCCTCGAATGAAAAACTGTTTTTT
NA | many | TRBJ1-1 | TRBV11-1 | CASSLARGEGQKPEAFF | TGTGCCAGCAGCTTAGCGCGAGGTGAAGGGCAAAAACCCGAAGCTTTCTTT
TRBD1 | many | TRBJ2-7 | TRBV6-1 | CASGRQGADSYEQYF | TGTGCCAGCGGGAGACAGGGGGCTGACTCCTACGAGCAGTACTTC
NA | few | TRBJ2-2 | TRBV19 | CASRPGQANTGELFF | TGTGCCAGTAGGCCGGGACAAGCGAACACCGGGGAGCTGTTTTTT
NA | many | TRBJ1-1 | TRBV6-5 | CASSYQAMNTEAFF | TGTGCCAGCAGTTACCAGGCGATGAACACTGAAGCTTTCTTT
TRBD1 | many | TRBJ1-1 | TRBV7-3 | CASSLVGQGSTEAFF | TGTGCCAGCAGCCTAGTGGGACAGGGGAGTACTGAAGCTTTCTTT
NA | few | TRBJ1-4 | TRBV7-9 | CASSLSQGATNEKLFF | TGTGCCAGCAGCTTATCCCAGGGAGCAACTAATGAAAAACTGTTTTTT
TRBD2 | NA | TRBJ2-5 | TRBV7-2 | CASSLNGEGRETQYF | TGTGCCAGCAGCTTAAACGGGGAGGGGAGGGAGACCCAGTACTTC
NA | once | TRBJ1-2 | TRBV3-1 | CASSPAWANYGYTF | TGTGCCAGCAGCCCAGCGTGGGCTAACTATGGCTACACCTTC
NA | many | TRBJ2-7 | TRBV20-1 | CSARGKGYEQYF | TGCAGTGCTAGGGGTAAGGGCTACGAGCAGTACTTC
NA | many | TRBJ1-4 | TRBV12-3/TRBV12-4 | CASSLGEGEKLFF | TGTGCCAGCAGTTTAGGGGAAGGAGAAAAACTGTTTTTT
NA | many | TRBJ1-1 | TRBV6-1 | CASSEVYTEAFF | TGTGCCAGCAGTGAAGTTTACACTGAAGCTTTCTTT
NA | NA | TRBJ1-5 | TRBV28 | CASSFKQPQHF | TGTGCCAGCAGTTTTAAGCAGCCCCAGCATTTT
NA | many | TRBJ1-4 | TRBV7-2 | CASSLRQNNEKLFF | TGTGCCAGCAGCCTAAGACAGAACAATGAAAAACTGTTTTTT
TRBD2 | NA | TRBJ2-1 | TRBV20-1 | CSARGLAAYNEQFF | TGCAGTGCTAGAGGACTAGCGGCCTACAATGAGCAGTTCTTC
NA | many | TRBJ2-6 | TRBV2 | CASSADNSGANVLTF | TGTGCCAGCAGTGCTGACAACTCTGGGGCCAACGTCCTGACTTTC
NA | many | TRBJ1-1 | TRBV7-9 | CASSSSLTGGMNTEAFF | TGTGCCAGCAGCTCTTCTTTAACAGGTGGTATGAACACTGAAGCTTTCTTT
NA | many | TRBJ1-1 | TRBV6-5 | CASSYSRNTEAFF | TGTGCCAGCAGTTACTCACGGAACACTGAAGCTTTCTTT
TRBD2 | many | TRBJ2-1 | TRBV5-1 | CASSLTGGGYNEQFF | TGCGCCAGCAGCTTGACGGGCGGGGGATACAATGAGCAGTTCTTC
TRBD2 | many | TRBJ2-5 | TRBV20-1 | CSARDAASGGPRETQYF | TGCAGTGCTAGAGACGCGGCTAGCGGGGGGCCCCGTGAGACCCAGTACTTC
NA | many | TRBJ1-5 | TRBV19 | CASSIRAANNQPQHF | TGTGCCAGTAGTATTCGGGCGGCTAACAATCAGCCCCAGCATTTT
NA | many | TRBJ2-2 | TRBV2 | CASSLTQRDGELFF | TGTGCCAGCAGTCTGACACAACGAGACGGGGAGCTGTTTTTT
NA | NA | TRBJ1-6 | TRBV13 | CASSPREGQDSPLHF | TGTGCCAGCAGCCCCCGGGAGGGGCAGGATTCACCCCTCCACTTT
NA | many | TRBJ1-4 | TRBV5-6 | CASSHSPTNEKLFF | TGTGCCAGCAGCCATTCTCCAACTAATGAAAAACTGTTTTTT
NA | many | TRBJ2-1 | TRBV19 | CASSVEMGVTYNEQFF | TGTGCCAGTAGTGTTGAGATGGGGGTTACCTACAATGAGCAGTTCTTC
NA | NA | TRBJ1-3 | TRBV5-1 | CASSLGPASGNTIYF | TGCGCCAGCAGCTTGGGGCCAGCTAGCGGAAACACCATATATTTT
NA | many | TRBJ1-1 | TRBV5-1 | CASSHGTGDEAFF | TGCGCCAGCAGCCACGGGACTGGAGATGAAGCTTTCTTT
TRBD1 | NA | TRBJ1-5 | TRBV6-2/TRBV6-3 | CASSPLKGMRDRVSRQPQHF | TGTGCCAGCAGTCCTCTAAAGGGCATGCGGGACAGGGTTAGTCGCCAGCCCCAGCATTTT
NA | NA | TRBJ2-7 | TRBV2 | CASVRDTSYEQYF | TGTGCCAGCGTCCGGGACACATCCTACGAGCAGTACTTC
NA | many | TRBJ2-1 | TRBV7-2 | CASSFRGGAFGEQFF | TGTGCCAGCAGCTTCCGAGGGGGGGCGTTTGGTGAGCAGTTCTTC